Shown below are 12 T cell receptor beta chains from a single sample sequenced in a study of PD-1 blockade in classical Hodgkin lymphoma. The protocol was immunoSEQ multiplex PCR, while the TCRdb copy is restricted to in-frame clones and leaves out a portion. The table has 90,000 to 100,000 clones, 80% to 95% seen once. The patients all showed relapse after autologous stem cell transplantation, while their brentuximab vedotin exposure varied. The sample was peripheral blood mononuclear cells (PBMCs), taken at baseline. Every receptor here comes from a human donor with classical Hodgkin lymphoma.

The chain combines TRBV6-4 with TRBJ2-2; the match to TRBD1 covers 10 bases. The germline CDR1 and CDR2 sequences are MRHNA and SNTAGT. Trimming at V came to 6 bases and at J to 6 bases, leaving 1 base not matched to a gene. The CDR3 sequence is 13 residues long. This chain's CDR3 is CASRGQGAGELFF. The DNA for the CDR3 is TGTGCCAGCAGAGGACAGGGGGCCGGGGAGCTGTTTTTT.

The genes are TRBV6-6 and TRBJ2-1; TRBD2 matches at 7 bases. Germline V lookup: CDR1 MNHNY, CDR2 SVGAGI (reference sequence). Germline trimming cut 8 bases from V and 0 bases from J; bases unmatched to any gene: 7. The CDR3 is 15 residues long. The CDR3 spells CASGGLSSSYNEQFF. In DNA form, the CDR3 reads TGTGCCAGCGGGGGACTATCGAGCTCCTACAATGAGCAGTTCTTC.

The chain joins TRBV25-1 to TRBJ2-2, with no clear D. This CDR3 region has 13 residues. CDR1 MGHDK and CDR2 SYGVNS come from the germline V gene. V was pared by 4 bases and J by 1 base, with 4 bases between. DNA for the CDR3: TGTGCCAGCAGTGGTGTGAACACCGGGGAGCTGTTTTTT. It encodes CASSGVNTGELFF.

The rearrangement uses TRBV19 and TRBJ2-2; TRBD1 is a possible D gene (6 bases). This CDR3 comprises 16 residues. Per the germline V gene, CDR1 is LNHDA and CDR2 is SQIVND (reference sequence). V was trimmed by 1 base and J by 1 base, leaving 10 bases between them. CDR3 amino acids: CASSIVGHQNTGELFF. CDR3 DNA: TGTGCCAGTAGTATAGTGGGACACCAGAACACCGGGGAGCTGTTTTTT.

The chain joins TRBV2 to TRBJ2-7; D not resolved. From germline, CDR1 is SNHLY and CDR2 FYNNEI. V lost 1 base, J lost 3 bases, and 4 bases lay in between. The CDR3 loop spans 12 amino acids. The CDR3 DNA sequence: TGTGCCAGCAGTGAAGGGGTCTACGAGCAGTACTTC. Translating it yields CASSEGVYEQYF.

The gene calls are TRBV6-1 and TRBJ1-3, with 7 nucleotides matching TRBD1. The CDR3 covers 15 residues. V was clipped by 6 bases and J by 11 bases; unmatched bases: 16. From germline, CDR1 is MNHNS and CDR2 SASEGT. The CDR3 loop reads CASRWRQGPPSAIYF. Written as DNA, the CDR3 is TGTGCCAGCAGGTGGAGACAGGGCCCACCTTCTGCCATATATTTT.

This chain joins TRBV28 and TRBJ2-7; D perhaps matches TRBD2 (5 bases). This CDR3 has 11 residues. V was pared by 7 bases and J by 2 bases, with 6 bases between. CDR1 is MDHEN, CDR2 SYDVKM, per germline. The CDR3 bases are TGTGCCAGCACGCGGGCCTACGAGCAGTACTTC. This sequence encodes CASTRAYEQYF.

J is TRBJ2-4 and V is TRBV6-1; TRBD1 matches at 7 bases. The CDR3 runs 19 residues. Germline CDR1 is MNHNS and CDR2 is SASEGT. The V gene end was trimmed by 2 bases and the J gene end by 0 bases; junction bases not matched to a gene: 13. This CDR3 reads CASSEPPNRQGLAKNIQYF. The CDR3 coding sequence is TGTGCCAGCAGTGAACCCCCCAACCGACAGGGCTTAGCCAAAAACATTCAGTACTTC.

The chain links TRBV7-6 to TRBJ2-3; D gene unclear. V was cut by 4 bases and J by 0 bases, with 17 bases left in between. Germline V lookup: CDR1 SGHVS, CDR2 FNYEAQ. The CDR3 sequence is 17 residues long. The CDR3 bases are TGTGCCAGCAGCTCGAAACCCCCTACCTTGAGCACAGATACGCAGTATTTT. Protein sequence: CASSSKPPTLSTDTQYF. Drawing the rest from reference TRBV7-6 and TRBJ2-3, the complete variable domain is GAGVSQSPRYKVTKRGQDVALRCDPISGHVSLYWYRQALGQGPEFLTYFNYEAQQDKSGLPNDRFSAERPEGSISTLTIQRTEQRDSAMYRCASSSKPPTLSTDTQYFGPGTRLTVL.

The V and J genes are TRBV5-1 and TRBJ2-1; D gene uncertain. V dropped 1 base and J dropped 0 bases, with 11 bases sitting between them. The germline gives CDR1 SGHRS, CDR2 YFSETQ. The CDR3 spans 16 residues. The chain's CDR3 is CASSLLGSSSYNEQFF. The CDR3 nucleotides read TGCGCCAGCAGCTTGCTGGGATCTAGCTCCTACAATGAGCAGTTCTTC.

This clone was recorded only once. J is TRBJ2-7 and V is TRBV10-3, with D unresolved. The germline V and J ends were trimmed by 4 bases and 3 bases, with 16 bases remaining between them. Germline CDR1 ENHRY, CDR2 SYGVKD. The CDR3 is 15 amino acids. The CDR3: CAISVQPALGYEQYF. The CDR3 nucleotides are TGTGCCATCAGTGTCCAACCCGCCCTGGGCTACGAGCAGTACTTC.

V gene TRBV19 combines with J gene TRBJ1-2; no firm D call. The CDR3 sequence is 14 residues long. Germline CDR1 is LNHDA and CDR2 is SQIVND (reference sequence). The germline V and J ends were trimmed by 7 bases and 3 bases, with 15 bases remaining between them. The CDR3 DNA reads TGTGCCAGTAAAAGGCAGGAAGTATACTATGGCTACACCTTC. Its translation is CASKRQEVYYGYTF.